One and the same sample provided the 10 T cell receptor beta chains below, sequenced in a study of CD8 T cells in Susac syndrome. A quantity of about 0.5 to 1 ug RNA underwent reverse transcription using random hexamers. MiXCR, applied by TCRdb to the immunoSEQ multiplex PCR reads, yields one record per CDR3 protein. Among approximately 170,000 distinct CDR3 sequences, approximately 92% were seen once, and the ten largest hold more than 0.11%. Material for sequencing was CD4+ T cells from PBMCs. The receptors originated from a human donor in good health.

The V and J genes are TRBV7-9 and TRBJ1-5, with D possibly TRBD1 on 6 matching bases. Germline CDR1 and CDR2: SEHNR and FQNEAQ (reference sequence). The CDR3 runs to 16 residues. The V end was cut by 1 base, the J end by 6 bases, with 16 bases between. The CDR3 sequence is CASSLGGGGYGQPQHF. CDR3 sequence (DNA): TGTGCCAGCAGCTTAGGAGGAGGGGGGTACGGTCAGCCCCAGCATTTT. Using reference TRBV7-9 and TRBJ1-5 for the parts outside the CDR3, the full variable domain is DTGVSQNPRHKITKRGQNVTFRCDPISEHNRLYWYRQTLGQGPEFLTYFQNEAQLEKSRLLSDRFSAERPKGSFSTLEIQRTEQGDSAMYLCASSLGGGGYGQPQHFGDGTRLSIL.

V gene TRBV19 combines with J gene TRBJ1-2, with D tentatively TRBD1 (5 bases). Looked up from germline, CDR1 is LNHDA and CDR2 is SQIVND (reference sequence). V was trimmed by 5 bases and J by 2 bases, leaving 12 bases between them. This CDR3 comprises 14 residues. This CDR3 reads CASSPTTENYGYTF. The DNA for the CDR3 is TGTGCCAGTAGTCCCACGACAGAAAACTATGGCTACACCTTC.

The rearrangement links TRBV10-3 to TRBJ2-3, with TRBD1 as a possible D gene (6 bases). Trimming removed 4 bases from V and 0 bases from J, with 14 bases in between. The germline V gene has CDR1 ENHRY and CDR2 SYGVKD. The CDR3 sequence is 16 residues long. The CDR3 DNA follows: TGTGCCATCAGTGGACCACAGGGATGGAGCACAGATACGCAGTATTTT. Protein sequence: CAISGPQGWSTDTQYF.

This clonotype was seen once. The chain combines TRBV7-6 with TRBJ1-2, with D unresolved. Trimming took off 3 bases at V and 6 bases at J, with 5 bases between the two ends. The CDR3 contains 11 residues. Germline V gene lookup returns CDR1 SGHVS and CDR2 FNYEAQ. The CDR3 DNA is TGTGCCAGCAGCTTTGGAGATGGCTACACCTTC. Translated, it gives CASSFGDGYTF.

The chain recombines TRBV4-1 with TRBJ2-2, with D possibly TRBD2 on 5 matching bases. V was trimmed by 6 bases and J by 6 bases, leaving 11 bases between them. This CDR3 contains 13 residues. CDR1 MGHRA and CDR2 YSYEKL come from the germline V gene. CDR3 region: CASSRAGAGELFF. For the CDR3, the DNA is TGCGCCAGCAGTCGGGCCGGGGCCGGGGAGCTGTTTTTT.

J is TRBJ1-2 and V is TRBV6-1; TRBD1 matches 9 bases. The germline gives CDR1 MNHNS, CDR2 SASEGT. This CDR3 spans 15 amino acids. Trimming took 6 bases from V and 1 from J; bases not matched to a gene: 6. The CDR3 sequence: CASRPGQGYNYGYTF. CDR3 DNA: TGTGCCAGCAGGCCGGGACAGGGATATAACTATGGCTACACCTTC.

The CDR3 region is CASSQDANNDRAKNIQYF. The CDR3 DNA is TGTGCCAGCAGCCAAGATGCGAACAATGACAGGGCCAAAAACATTCAGTACTTC. The J gene is TRBJ2-4, the V gene TRBV3-1; D is possibly TRBD1 (6 bases). Germline loops: CDR1 LGHDT, CDR2 YNNKEL (reference sequence). The V end lost 0 bases, the J end lost 1 base, and 16 bases lay between the germline ends. CDR3 length: 18 amino acids.

This sequence joins TRBV20-1 and TRBJ1-2; no reliable D call. CDR1 and CDR2 (germline): DFQATT, SNEGSKA (reference sequence). The CDR3 has 11 amino acids. V gave up 5 bases and J gave up 3 bases, with 7 bases separating them. The CDR3 DNA is TGCAGTGCTGCCGGGGACTATGGCTACACCTTC. It encodes CSAAGDYGYTF.

The chain uses TRBV5-1 and TRBJ1-1; the D is unclear. The germline gives CDR1 SGHRS, CDR2 YFSETQ. V was clipped by 0 bases and J by 5 bases, with 11 bases between them. The CDR3 loop spans 14 amino acids. The CDR3 spells CASSLEGAGTEAFF. The CDR3 coding sequence is TGCGCCAGCAGCTTGGAGGGTGCGGGGACTGAAGCTTTCTTT.

The chain has TRBV7-7 and TRBJ2-2; 10 nucleotides agree with TRBD1. Germline V gene sequence: CDR1 SSHAT, CDR2 FNYEAQ (reference sequence). The CDR3 consists of 15 residues. Germline trimming cut 5 bases from V and 8 bases from J; bases unmatched to any gene: 8. Written as DNA, the CDR3 is TGTGCCAGCAGCCAGACGGGACAGGGGATGGGGGAGCTGTTTTTT. It is translated as CASSQTGQGMGELFF.